The 17 T cell receptor beta chains listed next were all sequenced from one sample in a study of T cells in women clearing cervical HPV infection. This table comes from immunoSEQ multiplex PCR, and its TCRdb copy is limited to in-frame clones, with some not included. The sample is made up of fewer than 15,000 clones, and the top ten hold approximately 9.3% of it. Sequencing was done on a sample of blood buffy coat. These TCRs come from a woman aged 18-70 years with a cervical HPV16 infection that either progressed to CIN3+ or cleared (not recorded which).

CDR3 sequence: CASSRLAGGPDDYTF. Partial CDR3 DNA: TGTGCCAGCTCACGATTAGCGGGGGGGCCGGATGAC. This rearrangement joins TRBV18 to TRBJ1-2; a possible D gene is TRBD1 (6 bases). With the read ending 3 residues before the CDR3 end, the germline J gene is used to fill in that end. This CDR3 has 15 amino acids. In germline, CDR1 is KGHSH, CDR2 LQKENI.

The sequenced part of the CDR3 DNA is TGTGCCAGCAGGTCCGACAGGTACGAG. It encodes CASRSDRYE. The CDR3 reads in full as CASRSDRYEQYF. The J gene is TRBJ2-7, the V gene TRBV6-2 or TRBV6-3, with D possibly TRBD1 on 6 matching bases. The missing CDR3 end, 3 residues past where the read stops, is filled in from the germline J gene. The CDR3 is 12 amino acids. V shed 6 bases and J shed 4 bases, with 10 bases lying between them. Germline CDR1 reads MNHEY; CDR2 reads SVGEGT.

Notes on this clone: The junction differs from germline at one of its ends, possibly a read error. The CDR3 goes on 3 residues after the read ends, and that part is filled in from the germline J gene. The chain carries TRBV4-2 and TRBJ2-7, with 10 bases identical to TRBD1. Germline assignment: CDR1 LGHNA and CDR2 YNFKEQ. This CDR3 has 15 residues. CDR3 DNA, as far as it was read: TGCGCCAGCAGCCAAGTGAGGACAGGGGGCTACGAG. It yields the protein CASSQVRTGGYE. The CDR3 in full is CASSQVRTGGYEQYF.

Concerning this clone: Sequencing ends 3 residues short of the CDR3 end; the germline J gene provides the rest. J is TRBJ1-2 and V is TRBV29-1, with a tentative D call TRBD1 (5 bases). This CDR3 spans 12 amino acids. In germline, CDR1 is SQVTM, CDR2 ANQGSEA. This CDR3 reads CSAGGEVRGYTF. The DNA read from the CDR3 is TGCAGCGCTGGGGGGGAAGTAAGGGGC. Looking up the rest from reference TRBV29-1 and TRBJ1-2 gives the full variable domain: SAVISQKPSRDICQRGTSLTIQCQVDSQVTMMFWYRQQPGQSLTLIATANQGSEATYESGFVIDKFPISRPNLTFSTLTVSNMSPEDSSIYLCSAGGEVRGYTFGSGTRLTVV.

About this clone: Relative to the germline gene, one junction end is altered; a read error may explain this. The read comes to an end 3 residues before the CDR3 does, leaving the germline J gene to fill in the end. The rearrangement links TRBV4-2 to TRBJ2-3; 7 bases are a match to TRBD2. Germline V gene data show CDR1 as LGHNA and CDR2 as YNFKEQ. The CDR3 has 18 residues. CDR3 DNA (partial): TGCGCCAGCAGCCAAGGACTCCCCCTAGCGGAGGTCACAGATACG. Residues: CASSQGLPLAEVTDT. In full, the CDR3 is CASSQGLPLAEVTDTQYF.

A word on this clone: The read is 3 residues too short to cover the CDR3 end, so that end is filled in from the germline J gene. This sequence joins TRBV7-8 and TRBJ1-2; D is ambiguous. The CDR3 contains 12 residues. Germline CDR1 reads SGHVS; CDR2 reads FQNEAQ. Incomplete CDR3 DNA: TGTGCCAGCAGCCGCCGCACAGATACC. Protein: CASSRRTDT. The whole CDR3 sequence reads CASSRRTDTYTF.

This clone ranks as medium-sized in terms of frequency. The read stops 3 residues short of the end of the CDR3; the missing end is completed from the germline J gene. V and J are TRBV7-3 and TRBJ2-3; no clear D. V lost 5 bases to trimming and J lost 1 base, with 7 bases between them. Germline lookup yields CDR1 SGHTA and CDR2 FQGTGA. There are 13 residues in the CDR3. CDR3 DNA, as far as it was read: TGTGCCAGCAGCGCAGTCGGCACAGATACG. Translation gives CASSAVGTDT. The full-length CDR3 reads as CASSAVGTDTQYF.

On this clone: The sequenced fragment ends 3 residues before the CDR3 boundary, so the rest is inferred from the germline J gene. V and J are TRBV6-1 and TRBJ1-2, with a tentative D call TRBD1 (6 bases). The CDR3 is 15 residues long. Germline lookup yields CDR1 MNHNS and CDR2 SASEGT. CDR3 DNA, as far as it was read: TGTGCCAGCAGTGAAGCGCCGGACAGATCCTACGAC. This sequence encodes CASSEAPDRSYD. The complete CDR3 protein is CASSEAPDRSYDYTF.

This clone is called medium-sized (0.01 to 0.1%) based on its frequency. Read data end 3 residues before the CDR3 end; the end is taken from the germline J gene. The gene calls are TRBV6-2 or TRBV6-3 and TRBJ2-3, with D possibly matching TRBD2 (6 bases). V was clipped by 4 bases and J by 2 bases, with 10 bases between them. CDR3 length: 14 residues. Germline V gene sequence: CDR1 MNHEY, CDR2 SVGEGT. CDR3 DNA, as far as it was read: TGTGCCAGCAGTTCCCGGGGGTTCACAGATACG. Translating gives CASSSRGFTDT. The whole CDR3 protein reads CASSSRGFTDTQYF.

Turning to this clone: The CDR3 goes on 3 residues after the read ends, and that part is filled in from the germline J gene. V and J are TRBV10-3 and TRBJ2-2, with D unresolved. Germline V CDR1 and CDR2: ENHRY, SYGVKD. The length of the CDR3 is 16 residues. CDR3 loop: CAISGEGPQIGEKLFF. Incomplete CDR3 DNA: TGTGCCATCAGTGGAGAAGGGCCCCAGATCGGTGAAAAG.

Turning to this clone: The missing CDR3 end, 3 residues past where the read stops, is filled in from the germline J gene. The rearrangement links TRBV6-2 or TRBV6-3 to TRBJ2-2, with no clear D. The CDR3 covers 14 residues. Germline CDR1 is MNHEY and CDR2 is SVGEGT. The CDR3 loop reads CASRLSSYNSPLFF. The covered CDR3 bases are TGTGCCAGCAGACTAAGCTCCTATAATTCACCG.

As concerns this clone: The DNA ends 3 residues before the CDR3 does, and the rest of the CDR3 is filled in from the germline J gene. The J gene is TRBJ1-2, the V gene TRBV19; 9 nucleotides line up with TRBD1. Germline CDR1 LNHDA, CDR2 SQIVND (reference sequence). This CDR3 spans 14 amino acids. The CDR3 bases that were read are TGTGCCAGTAGTATTTCACAGGGGGCGAGCGAC. Its translation: CASSISQGASD. The entire CDR3 reads CASSISQGASDYTF.

Points on this clone: The CDR3 is cut off 3 residues early in the read; its end comes from the germline J gene. The gene calls are TRBV5-4 and TRBJ2-2; D call uncertain. Germline lookup yields CDR1 SGHNT and CDR2 YYREEE (reference sequence). The CDR3 runs to 14 residues. The CDR3: CASSHLPINEKLFF. The DNA read from the CDR3 is TGTGCCAGCAGCCACTTACCGATTAATGAAAAG.

About this clone: The read comes to an end 3 residues before the CDR3 does, leaving the germline J gene to fill in the end. The rearrangement uses TRBV10-1 and TRBJ2-1; D perhaps matches TRBD1 (5 bases). Germline V CDR1 and CDR2: WNHNN, SYGVQD (reference sequence). The CDR3 sequence is 14 residues long. V lost 3 bases and J lost 9, with 15 bases in between. CDR3: CASSDSGRGSEQFF. The CDR3 DNA, read in part, is TGCGCCAGCAGTGACTCGGGTAGGGGCAGTGAG.

In the case of this clone: The read terminates 3 residues before the CDR3 end, so the remaining end is supplied by the germline J gene. This sequence joins TRBV2 and TRBJ1-5, with D hard to call. The ends were cut back, 2 bases at V and 2 bases at J, with 7 bases in the middle. The CDR3 runs to 14 residues. CDR1 is SNHLY and CDR2 is FYNNEI in the germline V gene. The CDR3 loop reads CASSELGGNQPQHF. The DNA read from the CDR3 is TGTGCCAGCAGTGAATTGGGCGGCAATCAGCCC.

Worth noting for this clone: The read stops 3 residues short of the end of the CDR3; the missing end is completed from the germline J gene. This chain links TRBV18 with TRBJ1-1; 7 nucleotides agree with TRBD1. V was clipped by 2 bases and J by 3 bases; unmatched bases: 3. CDR1 KGHSH and CDR2 LQKENI come from the germline V gene. CDR3 length: 14 amino acids. The covered CDR3 bases are TGTGCCAGCTCACCAGACAGGGCCTACACTGAA. Amino acids: CASSPDRAYTE. The whole CDR3 reads CASSPDRAYTEAFF.

On this clone itself: The read ends 3 residues early relative to the CDR3; the germline J gene fills the gap. The V call is TRBV7-9, the J call TRBJ1-2; TRBD1 is a possible D gene (5 bases). Per the germline V gene, CDR1 is SEHNR and CDR2 is FQNEAQ (reference sequence). V dropped 5 bases and J dropped 0 bases, with 10 bases sitting between them. The CDR3 is 14 residues long. CDR3 protein: CASSDSYANYGYTF. CDR3 DNA, as far as it was read: TGTGCCAGCAGCGACAGCTACGCTAACTATGGC.